Here is one T cell receptor (beta chain) with its context. The sample comes from a study of blood T cell repertoires in COVID-19. Study in general: Researchers got acute and convalescent COVID-19 samples from the United States, Italy and Spain. Nucleic acid was either cDNA or gDNA, and it came from T cells, B-cell-depleted T cells, or PBMCs.

This CDR3 region has 17 residues. The J segment lost 2 bases and the V segment lost 0 bases, leaving 6 bases of the junction unmatched. Germline V gene data show CDR1 as LGHNA and CDR2 as YNFKEQ. As originally analysed: It was from reference gene primer amplification that nucleated cell counts were estimated. The repertoire was sequenced with immunoSEQ multiplex PCR; TCRdb's copy has only in-frame clones and lacks some. V, J and clone size reflect that table, while D and trimming were determined from the DNA. The sample has over 120,000 clones, more than 75% seen once; the top ten hold 8.5% to 9%. The sequenced material came from peripheral blood. V and J are TRBV4-2 and TRBJ2-1; 8 nucleotides line up with TRBD2. The clonotype was recovered from a woman aged 45-65 years with active or convalescent COVID-19. The CDR3 DNA is TGTGCCAGCAGCCAAGAAGTAGGCGGGAGGCCCTACAATGAGCAGTTCTTC. It encodes CASSQEVGGRPYNEQFF.